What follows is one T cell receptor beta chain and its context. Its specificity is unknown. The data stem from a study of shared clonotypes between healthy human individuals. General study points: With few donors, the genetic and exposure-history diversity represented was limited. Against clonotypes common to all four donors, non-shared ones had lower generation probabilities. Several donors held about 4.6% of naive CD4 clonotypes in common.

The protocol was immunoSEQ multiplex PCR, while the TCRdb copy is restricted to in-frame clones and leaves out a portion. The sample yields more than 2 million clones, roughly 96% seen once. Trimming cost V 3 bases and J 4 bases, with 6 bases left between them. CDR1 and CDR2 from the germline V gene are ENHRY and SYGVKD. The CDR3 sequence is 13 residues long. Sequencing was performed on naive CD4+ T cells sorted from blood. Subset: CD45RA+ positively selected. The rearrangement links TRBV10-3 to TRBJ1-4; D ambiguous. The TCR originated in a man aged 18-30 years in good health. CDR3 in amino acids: CAISEDLNEKLFF. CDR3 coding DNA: TGTGCCATCAGTGAAGACCTTAATGAAAAACTGTTTTTT.